These T cell receptor beta chains were read from a single sample in a study of shared T cell receptors in the human thymus. Generated by immunoSEQ multiplex PCR, the TCRdb table keeps only in-frame clones and is missing some. The profile covers about 660,000 clones, with roughly 90% appearing a single time and 0.01% taken by the ten largest. These sequences were also reported in another study, on human thymus T cells.

The sequenced sample was thymocytes. The receptors here all came from a boy under two years old with a congenital heart defect. The CDR3 runs from the conserved cysteine through the conserved F or W. The order of the fields is J gene, D gene, clone size, V gene, CDR3 DNA, CDR3 protein. D genes are given only for firm matches. A row's size may be missing; if present it is once, few, many or a size class.

TRBJ2-1 TRBD1 NA TRBV13 TGTGCCAGCAGCTTAGGATCTAGGGGGCGATTAGCGGAGCAGTTCTTC CASSLGSRGRLAEQFF
TRBJ2-1 TRBD2 NA TRBV15 TGTGCCACCAGGGGACAGGGAGAGACTAGCGGGAGGGGGCGCCGGTTCTTC CATRGQGETSGRGRRFF
TRBJ2-7 TRBD1 NA TRBV9 TGTGCCAGCAGCGGGGGACAGCCTTACGAGCAGTACTTC CASSGGQPYEQYF
TRBJ1-2 TRBD1 once TRBV5-6 TGTGCCAGCACCCGGGACAGGGAGGGCTATGGCTACACCTTC CASTRDREGYGYTF
TRBJ2-7 TRBD1 NA TRBV6-5 TGTGCCAGCAGACCCGGGACAGGGGGCTACGAGCAGTACTTC CASRPGTGGYEQYF
TRBJ1-3 TRBD1 NA TRBV28 TGTGCCAGCAGTTTAACCCCCGTCGGGTGGGACAGCAAATACCCTGGAAACACCATATATTTT CASSLTPVGWDSKYPGNTIYF
TRBJ2-1 TRBD2 NA TRBV11-2 TGTGCCAGCAGACGAGGGACTAGCGGGAGGTATGAGCAGTTCTTC CASRRGTSGRYEQFF
TRBJ2-5 NA NA TRBV4-2 TGTGCCAGCAGCCGGTCGACTGAAACTTCAGAGACCCAGTACTTC CASSRSTETSETQYF
TRBJ1-2 NA NA TRBV20-1 TGCAGTGCTAGAGATTGGCAGTCATACACCTTC CSARDWQSYTF
TRBJ2-5 NA NA TRBV11-3 TGTGCCAGCAGCTTGATCGGGGGACTCCAAGAGACCCAGTACTTC CASSLIGGLQETQYF
TRBJ2-7 TRBD2 NA TRBV2 TGTGCCAGCAGGGCCGTACTAGCGGTTCCCTACGAGCAGTACTTC CASRAVLAVPYEQYF
TRBJ1-2 TRBD1 NA TRBV27 TGTGCCAGCCGCCGGGACAGGGGGCGCGGGGGAAATGGCTACACCTTC CASRRDRGRGGNGYTF
TRBJ2-1 NA NA TRBV25-1 TGTGCCAGCAGTGAATCCGCGGGATCCGGTTCCTACAATGAGCAGTTCTTC CASSESAGSGSYNEQFF
TRBJ2-7 NA few TRBV5-1 TGCGCCAGCAGCCCCGGACTATCGTACGAGCAGTACTTC CASSPGLSYEQYF
TRBJ2-1 TRBD1 NA TRBV28 TGTGCCAGCAGTTTATGGGCCGGGACAGGGGTATACAATGAGCAGTTCTTC CASSLWAGTGVYNEQFF
TRBJ1-2 TRBD1 NA TRBV18 TGTGCCAGCTCACCACCGGGGGACAGGGGATTTAACTATGGCTACACCTTC CASSPPGDRGFNYGYTF
TRBJ2-7 NA NA TRBV5-5 TGTGCCAGCAGCACAAAGAATTACTACGAGCAGTACTTC CASSTKNYYEQYF
TRBJ1-5 TRBD1 once TRBV7-6 TGTGCCAGCAGCTTAGCGACAGGGGTGGGCAATCAGCCCCAGCATTTT CASSLATGVGNQPQHF
TRBJ2-1 TRBD1 few TRBV15 TGTGCCACCAGCAACAGGGGCCGCAATGAGCAGTTCTTC CATSNRGRNEQFF
TRBJ2-1 NA NA TRBV15 TGTGCCACCAGCAGAGATGGAATGGGGGGAGCAGATCTTAATGAGCAGTTCTTC CATSRDGMGGADLNEQFF
TRBJ2-1 TRBD2 NA TRBV5-4 TGTGCCAGCATCTCCCGGGGGGTTGTGGCGGGAGGGGTGAATGAGCAGTTCTTC CASISRGVVAGGVNEQFF
TRBJ2-7 TRBD2 NA TRBV4-3 TGCGCCAGCAGCCAAGAGGCTGGCGGGAGGCCCACCTACGAGCAGTACTTC CASSQEAGGRPTYEQYF
TRBJ2-5 TRBD1 NA TRBV7-8 TGTGCCAGCAGCCCCGGGACAGGGAGAGAGACCCAGTACTTC CASSPGTGRETQYF
TRBJ2-4 TRBD1 NA TRBV29-1 TGCAGCGTTGTTGGGACAGGGCGAAACATTCAGTACTTC CSVVGTGRNIQYF
TRBJ2-5 NA NA TRBV21-1 TGTGCCAGCAAGAGGGATAAAGAGACCCAGTACTTC CASKRDKETQYF
TRBJ2-5 NA NA TRBV4-3 TGCGCCAGCAGCCAAGAGCGGGTAGAGACCCAGTACTTC CASSQERVETQYF
TRBJ2-1 TRBD2 NA TRBV29-1 TGCAGCGCCGGTCGCGGGAGGGCAAGTGGCTCCTACAATGAGCAGTTCTTC CSAGRGRASGSYNEQFF
TRBJ2-7 NA NA TRBV27 TGTGCCAGCAGTTTAGAGCAGGGGCCCTACGAGCAGTACTTC CASSLEQGPYEQYF
TRBJ1-1 NA NA TRBV12-5 TGTGCTAGTGGTTATAATTATGACAGGAACACTGAAGCTTTCTTT CASGYNYDRNTEAFF
TRBJ2-7 NA NA TRBV7-2 TGTGCCAGCAGCCAACAACTGGACAGCCCAGTCTACGAGCAGTACTTC CASSQQLDSPVYEQYF
TRBJ2-1 NA NA TRBV20-1 TGCAGTGCTCGACTGTACAATGAGCAGTTCTTC CSARLYNEQFF
TRBJ1-5 TRBD1 NA TRBV15 TGTGCCACCAGCACCCGGGACAGGGCTCTCCGGCAGCCCCAGCATTTT CATSTRDRALRQPQHF
TRBJ2-7 TRBD1 NA TRBV28 TGTGCCAGCAGTTTACCGGGACAGCTTAACTACGAGCAGTACTTC CASSLPGQLNYEQYF
TRBJ2-1 NA few TRBV28 TGTGCCAGCAGTTTACCTAAAAACAATGAGCAGTTCTTC CASSLPKNNEQFF
TRBJ1-1 NA once TRBV5-1 TGCGCCAGCAGCTTGGCCACGGACAGCTGGATGAACACTGAAGCTTTCTTT CASSLATDSWMNTEAFF
TRBJ2-1 TRBD2 NA TRBV10-3 TGTGCCACCCTTGGACTAGCGGGAGTAGGGGGGGGCAATGAGCAGTTCTTC CATLGLAGVGGGNEQFF
TRBJ2-1 NA NA TRBV12-1 TGTGCCAGCAACCATCATAGCGGGAGTAGTTACAATGAGCAGTTCTTC CASNHHSGSSYNEQFF
TRBJ2-3 TRBD2 NA TRBV19 TGTGCCAGTAGTATAGCTAGGACTAGCCAAAGCACAGATACGCAGTATTTT CASSIARTSQSTDTQYF
TRBJ2-1 NA NA TRBV4-3 TGCGCCAGCAGCCAAGTGTTGCGGGAAGGGTTTGAGCAGTTCTTC CASSQVLREGFEQFF
TRBJ2-7 TRBD1 NA TRBV4-1 TGCGCCAGCAGCCAGGGAAGTACAGGGGTCAGCGACGAGCAGTACTTC CASSQGSTGVSDEQYF
TRBJ2-7 TRBD1 NA TRBV5-8 TGTGCCAGCAGCCTCCCGGGACAGGGGGGTCCCTACGAGCAGTACTTC CASSLPGQGGPYEQYF